This T cell receptor (beta chain) originates from a study of cytomegalovirus exposure and HLA in healthy donors. Study-level results: In a later analysis, a genetic analysis reported fewer productive-TCR N-insertions in an Asian-associated ancestry cluster than the cohort average.

About this clone itself: Its antigen is still unknown.

Losses at the gene ends were 2 bases for V and 3 bases for J; bases not matched to a gene: 6. Germline CDR1 is MGHRA and CDR2 is YSYEKL. The CDR3 covers 16 residues. The PCR was carried out with 60 Vbeta primers and 13 Jbeta primers. Profiling relied on immunoSEQ multiplex PCR, and the TCRdb table lists in-frame clones only, not all of them. Among roughly 200,000 clones, roughly 79% were seen once, and the ten largest hold about 3%. The chain has TRBV4-1 and TRBJ2-1; 8 bases are shared with TRBD2. The receptor was isolated from a male donor in good health and CMV-seronegative. Sequencing was performed on PBMCs. Here the CDR3 reads CASSQLGLVGYNEQFF. In nucleotides, the CDR3 is TGCGCCAGCAGCCAACTGGGACTAGTAGGCTACAATGAGCAGTTCTTC.